Below, one TCR beta chain is given with its context. Its cognate antigen has yet to be identified. Per-base quality was not reported, and no clone a single base away is much larger than it. Whole blood was collected in K2EDTA tubes by collaborating institutions according to the institutions' own protocols. For TCRbeta analysis, collaborator samples were shipped as frozen whole blood, as isolated PBMCs, or as DNA extracted from either sample type. The data stem from a study of blood T cell repertoires in COVID-19 (TCRdb year 2020). In terms of the full investigation: Collaborator samples came from the United States, Italy and Spain and covered acute and convalescent phases of COVID-19. Where available, HLA class I and class II types were taken from metadata supplied by the sample provider and were not determined by assay-based typing. A freely available public database, intended as a resource for researchers studying the immune response to SARS-CoV-2, is where the repertoires were released. The prospective study material was composed of cDNA or gDNA derived from T cells, B-cell-depleted T cells, or PBMCs. The dataset comprised deeply sampled blood TCRbeta repertoires from subjects exposed to, actively infected with, or recovered from COVID-19. Samples came from the ongoing ImmuneRACE study (first 160 participants) plus 1,254 subjects from 6 global collaborators. Sample metadata almost always included a de-identified subject ID, COVID-19 status, age in years and sex. Results the study describes overall, beyond this receptor: The amount of clinical and demographic metadata varied by source and participant and was provided uncurated.

The cysteine opens and the phenylalanine closes a CDR3 of 15 amino acids. The DNA shown is the 45-base CDR3, in frame from base 1. V is pruned by 6 bases and J by 2 bases, leaving 8 bases of the junction without a gene match. Per the germline V gene, MNHEY is the CDR1 and SVGAGI is the CDR2. TCRbeta CDR3 regions were amplified from genomic DNA by means of the immunoSEQ Assay, a bias-controlled multiplex PCR. In the original analysis: Nucleated cell counts per sample were estimated from amplification of reference gene primers within the assay. To quantify the absolute abundance of each unique TCRbeta CDR3 rearrangement, sequence reads were collapsed and filtered. For each sample, productive Simpson clonality was calculated as the square root of Simpson's diversity index across productive rearrangements. In TCRdb, the immuneACCESS table is reduced to in-frame sequences with V and J assigned. These tables do not hold every clone; where another copy was compared, an unresolved V gene accounts for under half, and the others remain unexplained. V and J calls and clone size are as listed in that table; D and trimming were resolved from the DNA. The sample records a few hundred thousand clones, around 87% of which are singletons. Together, the top ten hold more than 6.5% of the sample.

The specimen sequenced was peripheral blood. The rearranged segments are TRBV6-5 and TRBJ1-1, with TRBD1 matching 8 junction bases. This clonotype was obtained from a woman aged 70-85 years with active or convalescent COVID-19. The CDR3 region: CASSPQDRGNTEAFF. DNA sequence: TGTGCCAGCAGCCCACAAGACAGGGGAAACACTGAAGCTTTCTTT.